Detailed here is one T cell receptor beta chain. No antigen is known for it. The sample is drawn from a study of cytomegalovirus exposure and HLA in healthy donors. Study observations and caveats: Presence/absence analyses assumed roughly uniform sequencing depth across donors.

This CDR3 contains 13 residues. CDR1 SGHRS and CDR2 YFSETQ come from the germline V gene. The V end lost 1 base, the J end lost 1 base, and 6 bases lay between the germline ends. 13 Jbeta primers and 60 Vbeta primers were used for the PCR. The repertoire was sequenced with immunoSEQ multiplex PCR; TCRdb's copy has only in-frame clones and lacks some. Of some 160,000 clones in the sample, 79% were seen once. Donors likely had unrecorded immune exposures despite being nominally healthy when sampled. The rearrangement uses TRBV5-1 and TRBJ2-7; no clear D gene. The specimen was PBMCs. The TCR originated in a woman aged 40 to 55 in good health and CMV-seronegative. The CDR3 protein is CASSLFSSYEQYF. The CDR3 DNA reads as TGCGCCAGCAGCTTGTTTTCTTCCTACGAGCAGTACTTC.